What follows describes a single TCR beta chain. Measured with immunoSEQ multiplex PCR; TCRdb has only the in-frame clones, and not every one. This table holds about 270,000 clones, around 88% found once. This entry is derived from a study of blood T cell repertoires in COVID-19. CDR1 SGHDT and CDR2 YYEEEE come from the germline V gene. This CDR3 has 16 residues. V trimming: 3 bases; J trimming: 4 bases; junction bases outside the gene matches: 9. The rearrangement joins TRBV5-6 to TRBJ2-3; 9 nucleotides align to TRBD2. Sequencing was carried out using peripheral blood. This sequence was found in a man at least 80 years old with acute or convalescent COVID-19. CDR3 sequence reads: CASSWGSSGGSDTQYF. The CDR3 coding sequence is TGTGCCAGCAGCTGGGGGAGTAGCGGGGGATCAGATACGCAGTATTTT.